One and the same sample provided the 25 T cell receptor beta chains below, sequenced in a study of T cells in women clearing cervical HPV infection. Profiled with immunoSEQ multiplex PCR; TCRdb holds only in-frame clones, not every one. Recorded here are tens of thousands of clones; the top ten clones represent roughly 1.5%. Sequencing was performed on blood buffy coat. Receptors originate from a woman aged 18-69 years with a cervical HPV16 infection that either progressed to CIN3+ or cleared (not recorded which).

With regard to this clone: Coverage ceases 3 residues before the CDR3 finishes, and the germline J gene fills in the end. The J gene is TRBJ1-4, the V gene TRBV19, with D tentatively TRBD1 (6 bases). Germline V gives CDR1 LNHDA, CDR2 SQIVND (reference sequence). The CDR3 is 16 residues long. CDR3 sequence reads: CASSQIRGANNSPLFF. CDR3 DNA (partial): TGTGCCAGTAGCCAAATCAGGGGCGCTAATAATTCACCA.

The CDR3 sequence: CSAIPGESSYNEQFF. CDR3 bases read: TGCAGTGCTATCCCCGGGGAGAGCTCCTACAATGAG. V gene TRBV20-1 combines with J gene TRBJ2-1, with D possibly matching TRBD2 (5 bases). The read is 3 residues too short to cover the CDR3 end, so that end is filled in from the germline J gene. V lost 4 bases to trimming and J lost 0 bases, with 13 bases between them. This CDR3 contains 15 residues. Germline CDR1 and CDR2: DFQATT and SNEGSKA (reference sequence).

Comment on this clone: The read halts 3 residues ahead of the CDR3 end, with the missing end drawn from the germline J gene. The genes are TRBV5-1 and TRBJ2-7; TRBD2 aligns across 11 bases. The CDR3 spans 16 residues. J was trimmed by 3 bases and V by 2 bases; bases with no gene match: 7. Per the germline V gene, CDR1 is SGHRS and CDR2 is YFSETQ. The CDR3 reads CASSLTGTSGLYEQYF. The CDR3 bases that were read are TGCGCCAGCAGCTTAACCGGGACTAGCGGACTCTACGAG.

Note on this clone: The read finishes 3 residues shy of the CDR3 end, and the germline J gene is used to complete it. The gene calls are TRBV30 and TRBJ1-4, with D tentatively TRBD1 (6 bases). Germline assignment: CDR1 GTSNPN and CDR2 SVGIG (reference sequence). The CDR3 is 13 amino acids. V gave up 0 bases and J gave up 10 bases, with 12 bases separating them. The DNA read from the CDR3 is TGTGCCTGGAGTGTACAGGGTGTGGGAAAA. Translating gives CAWSVQGVGK. The complete CDR3 sequence is CAWSVQGVGKLFF.

As regards this clone: Read coverage stops 3 residues before the CDR3 terminus; the germline J gene supplies the remainder. This chain connects TRBV20-1 to TRBJ2-5; tentatively, D is TRBD1 (7 bases). Germline loops: CDR1 DFQATT, CDR2 SNEGSKA (reference sequence). V lost 2 bases, J lost 5 bases, and 15 bases lay in between. The CDR3 is made up of 14 amino acids. The DNA read from the CDR3 is TGCAGTGCTAGACCCGAGACAGGGAGGGAGACC. Translating it yields CSARPETGRET. The whole CDR3 protein is CSARPETGRETQYF.

On this clone itself: At one of its ends the junction is not consistent with the germline gene, which may arise from a read error. This sample includes further DNA sequences coding for the same CDR3. The CDR3 loop is CATGRGQGGYGYTF. Partial CDR3 DNA: TGTGCCACCGGGCGGGGACAGGGGGGCTATGGT. This chain connects TRBV19 to TRBJ1-2; TRBD1 aligns across 11 bases. The read terminates 3 residues ahead of where the CDR3 ends, so the germline J gene completes it. Germline V gene sequence: CDR1 LNHDA, CDR2 SQIVND (reference sequence). This CDR3 contains 14 residues.

In the case of this clone: With the read ending 3 residues before the CDR3 end, the germline J gene is used to fill in that end. The chain employs TRBV2 and TRBJ2-1; TRBD2 agrees at 7 bases. The V and J ends lost 7 bases and 9 bases, in that order; junction bases with no gene match: 9. CDR1 is SNHLY, CDR2 FYNNEI, per germline. The CDR3 is 13 amino acids. The covered CDR3 bases are TGTGCCAGCACGGGGGAGGGGAGGAGTGAG. It is translated as CASTGEGRSE. The CDR3 as a whole reads CASTGEGRSEQFF. The full variable domain, rest sourced from reference TRBV2 and TRBJ2-1, is EPEVTQTPSHQVTQMGQEVILRCVPISNHLYFYWYRQILGQKVEFLVSFYNNEISEKSEIFDDQFSVERPDGSNFTLKIRSTKLEDSAMYFCASTGEGRSEQFFGPGTRLTVL.

Details on this clone: The read halts 3 residues ahead of the CDR3 end, with the missing end drawn from the germline J gene. The genes are TRBV5-1 and TRBJ2-7; no firm D call. Germline CDR1 SGHRS, CDR2 YFSETQ. V dropped 0 bases and J dropped 0 bases, with 10 bases sitting between them. This CDR3 is built from 15 residues. The DNA read from the CDR3 is TGCGCCAGCAGCTTGGGGCCCCTAGGCTCCTACGAG. Translating it yields CASSLGPLGSYE. The full CDR3 protein reads CASSLGPLGSYEQYF.

Comments on this clone: Sequencing ends 3 residues short of the CDR3 end; the germline J gene provides the rest. The sample carries other DNA sequences with the same CDR3. The rearrangement joins TRBV20-1 to TRBJ2-1; D might be TRBD2 (6 bases). Germline V gene lookup returns CDR1 DFQATT and CDR2 SNEGSKA (reference sequence). This CDR3 region has 12 residues. Trimming stripped 3 bases from V and 5 bases from J, with 8 bases between. The CDR3 protein is CSASGGDNEQFF. CDR3 DNA (partial): TGCAGTGCTAGCGGGGGTGACAATGAG.

Concerning this clone: The read falls 3 residues short of the CDR3 end, and the missing part is taken from the germline J gene. This rearrangement joins TRBV7-2 to TRBJ2-2; a weak D match, TRBD1 (5 bases). The CDR3 is 14 residues long. Germline V gene lookup returns CDR1 SGHTA and CDR2 FQGNSA. The DNA read from the CDR3 is TGTGCCAGCAGCGCCAGGGTCCCGTATTCACCG. It is translated as CASSARVPYSP. From start to end, the CDR3 is CASSARVPYSPLFF.

Note on this clone: The read ends 3 residues shy of where the CDR3 ends; the end is completed using the germline J gene. V and J are TRBV10-1 and TRBJ2-3; D is undetermined. The CDR3 covers 15 residues. In germline, CDR1 is WNHNN, CDR2 SYGVQD (reference sequence). Trimming left V 5 bases short and J 0 bases short, with 12 bases between. CDR3 loop: CASSRALVSTDTQYF. CDR3 bases read: TGCGCCAGCAGTAGGGCCCTGGTGAGCACAGATACG.

With respect to this clone: The read comes to an end 3 residues before the CDR3 does, leaving the germline J gene to fill in the end. This chain links TRBV7-2 with TRBJ1-2, with D perhaps matching TRBD1 (5 bases). Germline assignment: CDR1 SGHTA and CDR2 FQGNSA. The V and J ends lost 5 bases and 4 bases respectively, with 17 bases between them. The CDR3 covers 15 residues. CDR3 residues: CASSLNSAGSYGYTF. CDR3 DNA, as far as it was read: TGTGCCAGCAGCCTAAATTCAGCAGGGAGCTATGGC.

A note on this clone: The read halts 3 residues ahead of the CDR3 end, with the missing end drawn from the germline J gene. This chain connects TRBV6-1 to TRBJ1-2; weak D call: TRBD1 (5 bases). Germline V lookup: CDR1 MNHNS, CDR2 SASEGT. The CDR3 loop spans 15 amino acids. V was cut by 0 bases and J by 5 bases, with 13 bases left in between. Partial CDR3 DNA: TGTGCCAGCAGTGAAGCGAGGGAAGGGGCGTATGGC. Its protein product is CASSEAREGAYG. The whole CDR3 is CASSEAREGAYGYTF.

With respect to this clone: The DNA ends 3 residues before the CDR3 does, and the rest of the CDR3 is filled in from the germline J gene. The chain has TRBV6-2 or TRBV6-3 and TRBJ2-5; 13 positions match TRBD2. Unmatched junction bases numbered 7, after V lost 6 bases and J lost 6 bases. Germline-derived CDR1 and CDR2 are MNHEY and SVGEGT. The CDR3 is made up of 15 amino acids. The CDR3 is CASSWTSGSWKTQYF. The part of the CDR3 DNA that was read is TGTGCCAGCAGCTGGACTAGCGGGAGTTGGAAGACC.

A word on this clone: The CDR3 is cut off 3 residues early in the read; its end comes from the germline J gene. This sequence joins TRBV7-7 and TRBJ2-3, with TRBD2 matching over 8 bases. CDR1 SSHAT and CDR2 FNYEAQ come from the germline V gene (reference sequence). There are 14 residues in the CDR3. CDR3 bases read: TGTGCCAGCAGCTTAGGAGGCTCGACTAGCGCG. Its translation: CASSLGGSTSA. The entire CDR3 protein reads CASSLGGSTSAQYF.

For this clone: The read terminates 3 residues before the CDR3 end, so the remaining end is supplied by the germline J gene. The chain links TRBV6-4 to TRBJ2-7; TRBD2 aligns across 9 bases. The germline gives CDR1 MRHNA, CDR2 SNTAGT. This CDR3 contains 15 residues. V was pared by 6 bases and J by 4 bases, with 10 bases of the junction left unmatched. Partial CDR3 DNA: TGTGCCAGCAGCTCGATAGCGGGAGACGAGTACGAG. Translation gives CASSSIAGDEYE. The CDR3 reads in full as CASSSIAGDEYEQYF.

As concerns this clone: Read data end 3 residues before the CDR3 end; the end is taken from the germline J gene. The chain links TRBV7-9 to TRBJ2-2; 7 nucleotides align to TRBD2. This CDR3 is built from 12 residues. Germline V CDR1 and CDR2: SEHNR, FQNEAQ (reference sequence). CDR3 loop: CASLAGDEKLFF. The CDR3 DNA, read in part, is TGTGCCAGTCTGGCGGGGGACGAAAAG.

A note on this clone: The missing CDR3 end, 3 residues past where the read stops, is filled in from the germline J gene. The rearrangement uses TRBV7-9 and TRBJ2-1; D is possibly TRBD1 (5 bases). The CDR3 is 15 residues long. Trimming pared 1 base from V and 0 bases from J, leaving 7 bases between. Germline assignment: CDR1 SEHNR and CDR2 FQNEAQ (reference sequence). The CDR3 is CASSLGQGSYNEQFF. CDR3 DNA, as far as it was read: TGTGCCAGCAGCTTAGGGCAGGGCTCCTACAATGAG.

About this clone: The read halts 3 residues ahead of the CDR3 end, with the missing end drawn from the germline J gene. The V call is TRBV7-2, the J call TRBJ1-1, with D possibly matching TRBD1 (5 bases). Trimming pared 6 bases from V and 1 base from J, leaving 9 bases between. Per germline, CDR1 SGHTA and CDR2 FQGNSA. The CDR3 is 13 amino acids. This chain's CDR3 is CASRLDRNTEAFF. CDR3 DNA, as far as it was read: TGTGCCAGCAGGCTAGACAGGAACACTGAA.

The sequenced part of the CDR3 DNA is TGTGCCAGCAGTCAGACAGGGAACCAAGAGACC. Its protein is CASSQTGNQET. The full CDR3 reads CASSQTGNQETQYF. The chain recombines TRBV5-5 with TRBJ2-5; 7 nucleotides agree with TRBD1. The read terminates 3 residues before the CDR3 end, so the remaining end is supplied by the germline J gene. The CDR3 runs 14 residues. The germline gives CDR1 SGHKS, CDR2 YYEKEE (reference sequence). V shed 5 bases, J shed 0 bases, and the junction held 4 bases outside the gene matches.

In the case of this clone: The read terminates 3 residues ahead of where the CDR3 ends, so the germline J gene completes it. V is TRBV30 and J is TRBJ1-4, with TRBD1 as a possible D gene (5 bases). In germline, CDR1 is GTSNPN, CDR2 SVGIG (reference sequence). The CDR3 has 17 amino acids. The CDR3 region is CAWSGPYPPTGANVLFF. The sequenced CDR3 bases are TGTGCCTGGAGTGGGCCATACCCCCCTACTGGGGCCAACGTA.

Of note for this clone: The observed sequence ends 3 residues before the CDR3 terminus, with the missing tail filled in from the germline J gene. The rearrangement uses TRBV2 and TRBJ2-5, with D possibly being TRBD2 (5 bases). The CDR3 spans 14 residues. V gave up 10 bases and J gave up 3 bases, with 18 bases separating them. The germline V gene has CDR1 SNHLY and CDR2 FYNNEI. CDR3 region: CANRHLSGEETQYF. The DNA read from the CDR3 is TGTGCCAACCGCCACCTAAGCGGCGAAGAGACC. Full variable domain (missing parts from reference TRBV2 and TRBJ2-5): EPEVTQTPSHQVTQMGQEVILRCVPISNHLYFYWYRQILGQKVEFLVSFYNNEISEKSEIFDDQFSVERPDGSNFTLKIRSTKLEDSAMYFCANRHLSGEETQYFGPGTRLLVL.

A remark on this clone: The CDR3 end falls 3 residues outside the read, so it is completed with the germline J gene. The V call is TRBV20-1, the J call TRBJ2-1; possibly TRBD1 or TRBD2 for D (5 bases each). The CDR3 length is 14 residues. Trimming left V 3 bases short and J 0 bases short, with 9 bases between. Germline V CDR1 and CDR2: DFQATT, SNEGSKA (reference sequence). The CDR3 bases that were read are TGCAGTGCTAGCCCAGGGAGCTCCTACAATGAG. This sequence encodes CSASPGSSYNE. The entire CDR3 sequence reads CSASPGSSYNEQFF.

As concerns this clone: The read terminates 3 residues ahead of where the CDR3 ends, so the germline J gene completes it. The V call is TRBV20-1, the J call TRBJ2-5, with D unclear. This CDR3 comprises 11 residues. V was clipped by 2 bases and J by 5 bases, with 6 bases between them. CDR1 and CDR2 from the germline V gene are DFQATT and SNEGSKA (reference sequence). The CDR3 bases that were read are TGCAGTGCTAGAACAGTGGAGACC. Translated: CSARTVET. The whole CDR3 protein is CSARTVETQYF.

Note on this clone: Coverage ceases 3 residues before the CDR3 finishes, and the germline J gene fills in the end. V usage is TRBV5-1 and J usage is TRBJ2-5; 8 bases are a match to TRBD1. CDR1 and CDR2 (germline): SGHRS, YFSETQ. The CDR3 has 15 residues. Trimming cost V 3 bases and J 2 bases; bases outside gene matches: 6. The CDR3 loop reads CASSYGTGFQETQYF. The sequenced CDR3 bases are TGCGCCAGCAGCTATGGGACAGGCTTTCAAGAGACC.